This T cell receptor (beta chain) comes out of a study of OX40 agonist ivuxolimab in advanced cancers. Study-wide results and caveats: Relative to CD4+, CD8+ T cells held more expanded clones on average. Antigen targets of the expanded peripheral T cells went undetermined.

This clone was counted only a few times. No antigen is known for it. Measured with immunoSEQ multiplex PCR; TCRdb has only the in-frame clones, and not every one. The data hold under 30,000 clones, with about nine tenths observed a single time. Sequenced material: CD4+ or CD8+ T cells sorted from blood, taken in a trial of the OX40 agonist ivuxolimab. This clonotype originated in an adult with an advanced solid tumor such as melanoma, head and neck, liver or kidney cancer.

In DNA form, the CDR3 reads TGTGCCAGCAGCTCGACAGGGGGCAATCAGCCCCAGCATTTT. It specifies CASSSTGGNQPQHF. The genes are TRBV11-1 and TRBJ1-5; 8 bases agree with TRBD1. V dropped 4 bases and J dropped 2; count of bases not matched to a gene: 1. In germline, CDR1 is SGHAT, CDR2 FQDESV (reference sequence). The CDR3 totals 14 residues. Drawing the rest from reference TRBV11-1 and TRBJ1-5, the complete variable domain is EAEVAQSPRYKITEKSQAVAFWCDPISGHATLYWYRQILGQGPELLVQFQDESVVDDSQLPKDRFSAERLKGVDSTLKIQPAELGDSAMYLCASSSTGGNQPQHFGDGTRLSIL.